This T cell receptor beta chain stems from a study of neurological immune-mediated disorders. Synthesis of cDNA was performed by 5'RACE using 10-nucleotide random UMIs. From the 5' RACE reads, TCRdb called clonotypes with MiXCR, one entry per CDR3 protein. Of roughly 100,000 distinct CDR3 sequences listed, 3% to 4.5% are singletons. Study findings and constraints: It was HTLV-1-associated myelopathy that showed the most TCR clonal expansion, while multiple sclerosis showed the least, falling below healthy controls. When grouped phylogenetically, the repertoires of 18 of the 34 multiple sclerosis patients fell together in one related-CDR3 cluster, which is a possible signature.

Ten or more counts support this clonotype. Its antigen is unknown. The CDR3 has 13 residues. Trimming shortened V by 4 bases and J by 5 bases, and 9 bases separated the two germline ends. CDR1 and CDR2 (germline): MNHEY, SMNVEV (reference sequence). Unsorted libraries were generated from 2 million PBMCs held at -80 degrees C. This receptor was identified in a woman under 30 with multiple sclerosis. The rearrangement links TRBV27 to TRBJ2-1; no reliable D call. The sequenced sample consisted of PBMCs. As DNA, the CDR3 is TGTGCCAGCAGTTCTAACTTAAACAATGAGCAGTTCTTC. Translating it yields CASSSNLNNEQFF.